This is a list of T cell receptor beta chains from one sample in a study of T cells in localized non-small cell lung cancer. Some clones are missing from TCRdb's copy, which holds only in-frame ones; the method was immunoSEQ multiplex PCR. The table includes 4,000 to 4,500 clones, around 41% detected once. The material was lung tumor tissue, obtained before any cancer treatment. These receptors were obtained from a woman aged 40 to 75 with stage I lung adenocarcinoma. Each CDR3 is given with its conserved first and last residue. The order of the fields is V gene, clone size, J gene, D gene, CDR3 protein, CDR3 DNA. A D gene is named only where the DNA matches it firmly. Where a row states a size, it is once, few, many or the class of an expanded clone; other rows omit it.

V: TRBV28
size: NA
J: TRBJ2-3
D: NA
CDR3: CASRQGSTDTQYF
DNA: TGTGCCAGCAGACAAGGGTCCACAGATACGCAGTATTTT

V: TRBV18
size: once
J: TRBJ2-5
D: TRBD2
CDR3: CASSPGLAGKETQYF
DNA: TGTGCCAGCTCACCAGGACTAGCGGGAAAAGAGACCCAGTACTTC

V: TRBV30
size: NA
J: TRBJ1-4
D: TRBD1
CDR3: CAFIPRGINEKLFF
DNA: TGTGCCTTCATACCCAGGGGGATTAATGAAAAACTGTTTTTT

V: TRBV28
size: once
J: TRBJ2-1
D: NA
CDR3: CASSTLGTVSYNEQFF
DNA: TGTGCCAGCAGTACCTTGGGGACGGTCTCCTACAATGAGCAGTTCTTC

V: TRBV19
size: NA
J: TRBJ1-1
D: NA
CDR3: CASQKGGGIQNTEAFF
DNA: TGTGCCAGCCAAAAAGGCGGGGGTATCCAAAACACTGAAGCTTTCTTT

V: TRBV30
size: NA
J: TRBJ2-5
D: NA
CDR3: CAWSAPRLGETQYF
DNA: TGTGCCTGGAGTGCTCCTCGACTAGGGGAGACCCAGTACTTC

V: TRBV30
size: NA
J: TRBJ2-3
D: NA
CDR3: CAWSAARTTDTQYF
DNA: TGTGCCTGGAGTGCGGCCCGAACCACAGATACGCAGTATTTT

V: TRBV19
size: NA
J: TRBJ2-1
D: NA
CDR3: CASMGSYNEQFF
DNA: TGTGCCAGTATGGGCTCCTACAATGAGCAGTTCTTC

V: TRBV29-1
size: NA
J: TRBJ1-5
D: NA
CDR3: CSVRDTYQPQHF
DNA: TGCAGCGTTCGCGACACCTATCAGCCCCAGCATTTT

V: TRBV11-3
size: NA
J: TRBJ1-5
D: NA
CDR3: CASSLVGNSNQPQHF
DNA: TGTGCCAGCAGCTTAGTAGGAAATAGCAATCAGCCCCAGCATTTT

V: TRBV19
size: NA
J: TRBJ1-1
D: NA
CDR3: CASSPLVTNTEAFF
DNA: TGTGCCAGTAGTCCCCTTGTTACGAACACTGAAGCTTTCTTT

V: TRBV5-1
size: NA
J: TRBJ2-3
D: NA
CDR3: CASSQRQDTDTQYF
DNA: TGCGCCAGCAGCCAACGACAGGACACAGATACGCAGTATTTT

V: TRBV28
size: few
J: TRBJ2-1
D: NA
CDR3: CASRTASVNEQFF
DNA: TGTGCCAGCAGAACCGCTAGCGTCAATGAGCAGTTCTTC

V: TRBV28
size: NA
J: TRBJ2-7
D: NA
CDR3: CASRSVRSYEQYF
DNA: TGTGCCAGCAGGAGTGTTAGATCCTACGAGCAGTACTTC

V: TRBV18
size: NA
J: TRBJ2-7
D: NA
CDR3: CASSAVGTQLYEQYF
DNA: TGTGCCAGCTCCGCCGTGGGGACTCAGCTGTACGAGCAGTACTTC

V: TRBV18
size: NA
J: TRBJ2-7
D: TRBD2
CDR3: CASSPSGSSYEQYF
DNA: TGTGCCAGCTCACCGAGCGGGAGCTCCTACGAGCAGTACTTC

V: TRBV30
size: NA
J: TRBJ2-3
D: NA
CDR3: CAWSKGSSTDTQYF
DNA: TGTGCCTGGAGCAAGGGGTCTAGCACAGATACGCAGTATTTT

V: TRBV6-4
size: NA
J: TRBJ1-2
D: NA
CDR3: CASSDRADGYTF
DNA: TGTGCCAGCAGTGACAGGGCGGATGGCTACACCTTC